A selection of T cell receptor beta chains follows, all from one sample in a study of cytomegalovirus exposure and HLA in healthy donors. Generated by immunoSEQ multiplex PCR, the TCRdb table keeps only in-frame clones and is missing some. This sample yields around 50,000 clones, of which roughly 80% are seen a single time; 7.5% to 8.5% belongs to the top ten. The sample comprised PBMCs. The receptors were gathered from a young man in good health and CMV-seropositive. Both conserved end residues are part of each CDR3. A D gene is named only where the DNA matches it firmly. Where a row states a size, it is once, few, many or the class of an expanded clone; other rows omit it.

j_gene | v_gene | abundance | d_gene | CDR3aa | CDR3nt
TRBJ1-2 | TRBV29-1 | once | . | CSVKWGAGAGGYTF | TGCAGCGTCAAATGGGGCGCGGGGGCCGGTGGCTACACCTTC
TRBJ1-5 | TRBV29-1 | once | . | CSVRQGNQPQHF | TGCAGCGTCCGACAGGGCAATCAGCCCCAGCATTTT
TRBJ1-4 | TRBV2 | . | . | CASSSRPPGSEKLFF | TGTGCCAGCAGTTCTAGACCCCCCGGATCTGAAAAACTGTTTTTT
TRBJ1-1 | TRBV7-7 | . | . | CASSLQANTEAFF | TGTGCCAGCAGCTTGCAGGCTAACACTGAAGCTTTCTTT
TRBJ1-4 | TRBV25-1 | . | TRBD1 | CASSDPVGDRGHEKLFF | TGTGCCAGCAGTGATCCCGTCGGGGACAGGGGGCATGAAAAACTGTTTTTT
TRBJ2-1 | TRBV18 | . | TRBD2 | CASSPQNSGGDNEQFF | TGTGCCAGCTCACCCCAGAACAGCGGGGGGGATAATGAGCAGTTCTTC
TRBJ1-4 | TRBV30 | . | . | CAWSQGRVGEKLFF | TGTGCCTGGAGTCAGGGCAGGGTGGGTGAAAAACTGTTTTTT
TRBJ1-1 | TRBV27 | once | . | CASSLTPGVRGTEAFF | TGTGCCAGCAGTTTAACCCCAGGGGTGAGAGGCACTGAAGCTTTCTTT
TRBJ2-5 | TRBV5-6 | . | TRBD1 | CASSLAPGGHQETQYF | TGTGCCAGCAGCTTGGCCCCAGGGGGCCACCAAGAGACCCAGTACTTC
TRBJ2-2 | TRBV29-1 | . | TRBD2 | CSVSGEDTNTGELFF | TGCAGCGTCAGCGGGGAGGATACGAACACCGGGGAGCTGTTTTTT
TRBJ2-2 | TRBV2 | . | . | CASSEQGLAGELFF | TGTGCCAGCAGTGAACAGGGATTGGCCGGGGAGCTGTTTTTT
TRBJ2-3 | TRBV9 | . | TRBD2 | CASSGPGLAITDTQYF | TGTGCCAGCAGCGGACCGGGACTAGCGATTACAGATACGCAGTATTTT
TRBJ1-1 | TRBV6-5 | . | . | CASSPGEVTEAFF | TGTGCCAGCAGCCCAGGGGAAGTCACTGAAGCTTTCTTT
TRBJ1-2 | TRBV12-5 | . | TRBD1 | CASGLGTGGNYGYTF | TGTGCTAGTGGTTTGGGGACAGGGGGAAACTATGGCTACACCTTC
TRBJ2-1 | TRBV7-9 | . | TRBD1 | CSSSLEGTGDDEQFF | TGTTCCAGCAGCTTAGAAGGGACAGGGGACGATGAGCAGTTCTTC
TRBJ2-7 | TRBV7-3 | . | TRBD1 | CASSRDRAYEQYF | TGTGCCAGCAGCCGGGACAGAGCCTACGAGCAGTACTTC
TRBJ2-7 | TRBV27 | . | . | CACSYRATSYEQYF | TGTGCCTGCTCGTACAGGGCGACTTCCTACGAGCAGTACTTC
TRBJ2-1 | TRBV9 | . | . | CASSVGPSSYNEQFF | TGTGCCAGCAGCGTGGGCCCCTCCTCCTACAATGAGCAGTTCTTC
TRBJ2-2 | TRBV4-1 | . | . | CASSQDPGGWGELFF | TGCGCCAGCAGCCAAGATCCCGGCGGGTGGGGGGAGCTGTTTTTT
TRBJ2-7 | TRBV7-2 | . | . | CASSLASSSYEQYF | TGTGCCAGCAGCTTAGCGAGTAGCTCCTACGAGCAGTACTTC
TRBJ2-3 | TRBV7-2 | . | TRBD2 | CASSFSGGSTDTQYF | TGTGCCAGCAGCTTTAGCGGGGGGAGCACAGATACGCAGTATTTT
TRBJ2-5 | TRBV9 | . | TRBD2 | CASSAGNLAGATHETQYF | TGTGCCAGCAGCGCCGGAAACCTAGCGGGGGCGACCCACGAGACCCAGTACTTC
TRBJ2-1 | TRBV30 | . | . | CAWSVSMSGHYNEQFF | TGTGCCTGGAGTGTAAGTATGTCAGGGCACTACAATGAGCAGTTCTTC
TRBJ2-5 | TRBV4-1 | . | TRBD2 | CASSQDRGTTDESQYF | TGCGCCAGCAGCCAAGATCGGGGGACTACTGATGAGTCCCAGTACTTC
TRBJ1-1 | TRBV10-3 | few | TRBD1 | CATGTGEMNTEAFF | TGTGCCACAGGGACAGGTGAGATGAACACTGAAGCTTTCTTT
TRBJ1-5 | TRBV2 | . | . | CASSEASRGPDQPQHF | TGTGCCAGCAGTGAAGCGAGCAGGGGTCCGGATCAGCCCCAGCATTTT
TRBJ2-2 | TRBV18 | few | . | CASSPRRTDPITGELFF | TGTGCCAGCTCACCACGTAGGACAGACCCGATCACCGGGGAGCTGTTTTTT
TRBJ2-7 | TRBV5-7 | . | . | CASSLAVGGALNEQYF | TGTGCCAGCAGCTTGGCTGTAGGGGGGGCCTTGAACGAGCAGTACTTC
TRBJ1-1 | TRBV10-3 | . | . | CAITPQGPNTEAFF | TGTGCCATCACCCCTCAGGGGCCGAACACTGAAGCTTTCTTT
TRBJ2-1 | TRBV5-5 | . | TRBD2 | CASSLAGLAGAPYNEQFF | TGTGCCAGCAGCTTGGCCGGACTAGCGGGGGCCCCCTACAATGAGCAGTTCTTC
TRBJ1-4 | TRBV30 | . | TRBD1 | CAWSALGTGAEKLFF | TGTGCCTGGAGTGCACTAGGGACAGGTGCTGAAAAACTGTTTTTT
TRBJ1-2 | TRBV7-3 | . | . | CASSLSPGVYGYTF | TGTGCCAGCAGCTTATCTCCGGGTGTCTATGGCTACACCTTC
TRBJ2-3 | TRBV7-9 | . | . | CASSLNQGSSTDTQYF | TGTGCCAGCAGCTTGAATCAGGGATCTAGCACAGATACGCAGTATTTT
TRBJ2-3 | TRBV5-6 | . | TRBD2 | CASSPPGRLAVTDTQYF | TGTGCCAGCAGCCCACCAGGGCGACTAGCTGTAACAGATACACAGTATTTT
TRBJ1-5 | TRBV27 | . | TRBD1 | CASRTGPDQPQHF | TGTGCTAGCAGGACAGGCCCAGATCAGCCCCAGCATTTT
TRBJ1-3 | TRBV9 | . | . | CASSVNGGSGNTIYF | TGTGCCAGCAGCGTCAACGGGGGGTCTGGAAACACCATATATTTT
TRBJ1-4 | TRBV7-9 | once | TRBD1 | CASSSQGFNEKLFF | TGTGCCAGCAGCTCACAGGGGTTTAATGAAAAACTGTTTTTT
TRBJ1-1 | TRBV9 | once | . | CASSVSTGPNTEAFF | TGTGCCAGCAGCGTCTCTACAGGGCCGAACACTGAAGCTTTCTTT